This T cell receptor beta chain was observed in a study of T-cell reconstitution after alpha-beta-depleted transplantation in children. The germline CDR1 and CDR2 sequences are SGHRS and YFSETQ. This CDR3 is 14 amino acids long. Unmatched junction bases numbered 8, after V lost 5 bases and J lost 6 bases. Preparation of the TCRbeta library involved a method that used unique molecular identifiers. From the PCR reads, TCRdb called clonotypes with MiXCR, one entry per CDR3 protein. This table holds fewer than 700,000 distinct CDR3 sequences, 23% found once. General observations from the study: Several hundred expanded graft clones reportedly supplied alpha-beta T cells about two months after transplant.

The sample holds many counts of this clonotype. Its antigen is currently unknown. The sequenced sample was PBMCs, mostly from graft donor cells, obtained 360 days after TCRalphabeta/CD19-depleted stem cell transplant. The TCR sequence derives from a boy younger than two who had a stem cell transplant for acute myeloid leukemia, so the T cells may come from the graft donor. The chain couples TRBV5-1 to TRBJ2-3; 8 positions match TRBD1. CDR3 nucleotides: TGCGCCAGCAGGTCCCAGGGGGCACGGGATACGCAGTATTTT. Protein sequence: CASRSQGARDTQYF.